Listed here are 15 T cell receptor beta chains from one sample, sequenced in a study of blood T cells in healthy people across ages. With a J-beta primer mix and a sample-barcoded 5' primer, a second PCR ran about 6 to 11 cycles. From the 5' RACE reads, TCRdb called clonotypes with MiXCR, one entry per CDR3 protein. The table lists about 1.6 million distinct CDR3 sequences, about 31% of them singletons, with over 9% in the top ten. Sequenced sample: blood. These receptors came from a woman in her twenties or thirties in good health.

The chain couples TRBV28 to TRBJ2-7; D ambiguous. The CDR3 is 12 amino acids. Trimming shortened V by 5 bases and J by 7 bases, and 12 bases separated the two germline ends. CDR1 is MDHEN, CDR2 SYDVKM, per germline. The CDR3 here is CASSTLMGEQYF. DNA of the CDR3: TGTGCCAGCAGTACCCTAATGGGGGAGCAGTACTTC. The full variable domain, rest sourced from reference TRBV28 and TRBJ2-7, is DVKVTQSSRYLVKRTGEKVFLECVQDMDHENMFWYRQDPGLGLRLIYFSYDVKMKEKGDIPEGYSVSREKKERFSLILESASTNQTSMYLCASSTLMGEQYFGPGTRLTVT.

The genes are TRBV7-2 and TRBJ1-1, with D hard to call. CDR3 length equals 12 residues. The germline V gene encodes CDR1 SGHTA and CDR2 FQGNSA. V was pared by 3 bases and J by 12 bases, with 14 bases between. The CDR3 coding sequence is TGTGCCAGCAGCTTGGAAGGGCGGCGAACTTTCTTT. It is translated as CASSLEGRRTFF. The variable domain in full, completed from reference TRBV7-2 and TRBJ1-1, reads GAGVSQSPSNKVTEKGKDVELRCDPISGHTALYWYRQSLGQGLEFLIYFQGNSAPDKSGLPSDRFSAERTGGSVSTLTIQRTQQEDSAVYLCASSLEGRRTFFGQGTRLTVV.

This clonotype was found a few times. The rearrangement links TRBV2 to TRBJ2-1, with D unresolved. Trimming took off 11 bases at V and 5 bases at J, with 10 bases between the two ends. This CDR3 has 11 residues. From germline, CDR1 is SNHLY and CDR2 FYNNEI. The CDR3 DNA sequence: TGTGCCTCCCTGTACGACAATGAGCAGTTCTTC. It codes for CASLYDNEQFF.

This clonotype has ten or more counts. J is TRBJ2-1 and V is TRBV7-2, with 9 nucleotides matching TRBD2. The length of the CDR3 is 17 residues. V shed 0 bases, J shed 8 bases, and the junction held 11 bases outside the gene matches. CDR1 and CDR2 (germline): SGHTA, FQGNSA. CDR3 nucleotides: TGTGCCAGCAGCTTAGCGAGGAGCGGGGGGAATCGCTATGAGCAGTTCTTC. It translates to CASSLARSGGNRYEQFF.

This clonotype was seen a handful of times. CDR3 DNA sequence: TGTGCCAGCAGCGTAAGAGGCAGGTATGAAGAGACCCAGTACTTC. Translated, it gives CASSVRGRYEETQYF. The chain couples TRBV9 to TRBJ2-5; no clear D. V was cut by 1 base and J by 3 bases, with 13 bases left in between. The CDR3 loop spans 15 amino acids. CDR1 and CDR2 (germline): SGDLS, YYNGEE.

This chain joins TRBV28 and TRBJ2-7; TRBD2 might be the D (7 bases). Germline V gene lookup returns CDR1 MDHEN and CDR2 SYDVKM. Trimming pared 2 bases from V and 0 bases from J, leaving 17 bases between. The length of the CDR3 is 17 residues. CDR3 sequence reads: CASSLMEGEGLSYEQYF. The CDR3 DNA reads TGTGCCAGCAGTTTAATGGAGGGGGAGGGTCTCTCCTACGAGCAGTACTTC.

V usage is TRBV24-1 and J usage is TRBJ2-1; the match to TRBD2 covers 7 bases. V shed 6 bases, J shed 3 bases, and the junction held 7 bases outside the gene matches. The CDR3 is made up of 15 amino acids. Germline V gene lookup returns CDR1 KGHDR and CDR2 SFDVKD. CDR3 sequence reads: CATSLTSDYYNEQFF. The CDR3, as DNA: TGTGCCACCAGTCTTACTAGCGACTACTACAATGAGCAGTTCTTC.

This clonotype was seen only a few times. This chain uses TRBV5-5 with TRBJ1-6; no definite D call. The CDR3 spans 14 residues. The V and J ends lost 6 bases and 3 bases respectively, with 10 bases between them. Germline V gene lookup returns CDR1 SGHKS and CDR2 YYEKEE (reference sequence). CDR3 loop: CASKTGDYNSPLHF. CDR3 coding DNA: TGTGCCAGCAAAACTGGAGACTATAATTCACCCCTCCACTTT.

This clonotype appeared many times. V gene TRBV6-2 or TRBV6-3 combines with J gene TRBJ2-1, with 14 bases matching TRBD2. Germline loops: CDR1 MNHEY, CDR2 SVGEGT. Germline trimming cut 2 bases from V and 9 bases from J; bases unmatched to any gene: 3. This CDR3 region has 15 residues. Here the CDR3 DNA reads TGTGCCAGCAGTTACGGGACTAGCGGGGGAGGTGAGCAGTTCTTC. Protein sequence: CASSYGTSGGGEQFF.

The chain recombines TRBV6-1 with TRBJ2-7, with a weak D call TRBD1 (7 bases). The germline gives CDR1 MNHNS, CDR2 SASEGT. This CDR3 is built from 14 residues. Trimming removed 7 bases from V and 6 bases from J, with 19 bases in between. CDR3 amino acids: CASTGGRTGVEQYF. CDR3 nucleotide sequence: TGTGCCAGCACCGGGGGCAGGACAGGTGTCGAGCAGTACTTC.

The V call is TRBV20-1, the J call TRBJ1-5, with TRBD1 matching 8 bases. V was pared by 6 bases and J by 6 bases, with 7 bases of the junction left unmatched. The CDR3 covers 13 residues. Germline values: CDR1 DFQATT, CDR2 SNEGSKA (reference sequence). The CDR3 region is CSAVQGAGQPQHF. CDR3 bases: TGCAGTGCCGTCCAGGGGGCGGGTCAGCCCCAGCATTTT.

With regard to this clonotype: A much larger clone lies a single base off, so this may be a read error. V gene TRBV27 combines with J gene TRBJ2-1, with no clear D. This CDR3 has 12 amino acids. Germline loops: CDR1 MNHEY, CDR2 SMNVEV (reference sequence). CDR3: CTSSSPYNEQFF. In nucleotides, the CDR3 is TGTACCAGCAGTTCTCCCTACAATGAGCAGTTCTTC.

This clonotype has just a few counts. The CDR3, as DNA: TGCAGCGTTATTAAGGGAGACGCCCGCTCCTACGAGCAGTACTTC. It yields the protein CSVIKGDARSYEQYF. The rearrangement uses TRBV29-1 and TRBJ2-7; D is possibly TRBD2 (5 bases). Germline loops: CDR1 SQVTM, CDR2 ANQGSEA. Between the trimmed V and J ends, which lost 5 bases and 0 bases, there was a span of 17 bases. The CDR3 runs to 15 residues.

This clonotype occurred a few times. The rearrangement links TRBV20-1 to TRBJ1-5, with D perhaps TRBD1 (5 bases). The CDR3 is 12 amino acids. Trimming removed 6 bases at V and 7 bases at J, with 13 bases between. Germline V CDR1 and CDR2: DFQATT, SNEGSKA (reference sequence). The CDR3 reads CSARRGDQPQHF. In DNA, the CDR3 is TGCAGTGCGAGGCGAGGGGACCAGCCCCAGCATTTT.

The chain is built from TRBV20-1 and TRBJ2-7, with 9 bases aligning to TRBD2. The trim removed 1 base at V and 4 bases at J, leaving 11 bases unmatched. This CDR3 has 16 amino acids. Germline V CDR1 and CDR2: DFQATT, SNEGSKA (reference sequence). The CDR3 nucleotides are TGCAGTGCTAGAGGTCGGAGCGGGGGGCGATTGTACGAGCAGTACTTC. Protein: CSARGRSGGRLYEQYF.